The T cell receptor (beta chain) described here comes from a study of blood T cell repertoires in COVID-19 (TCRdb year 2020). About the full investigation: Collaborator samples came from the United States, Italy and Spain and covered acute and convalescent phases of COVID-19. Sample metadata almost always included a de-identified subject ID, COVID-19 status, age in years and sex. The dataset comprised deeply sampled blood TCRbeta repertoires from subjects exposed to, actively infected with, or recovered from COVID-19. A freely available public database, intended as a resource for researchers studying the immune response to SARS-CoV-2, is where the repertoires were released. Samples came from the ongoing ImmuneRACE study (first 160 participants) plus 1,254 subjects from 6 global collaborators. Where HLA class I and class II types were available, the types were taken from metadata supplied by the sample provider, not from assay-based typing. The material from the prospective study consisted of cDNA or gDNA derived from T cells, B-cell-depleted T cells, or PBMCs.

To note about this clone: This receptor's antigen is unknown. Relative to the germline gene, one junction end is altered; a read error may explain this.

Overall results and qualifications from the work: The amount of clinical and demographic metadata varied by source and participant and was provided uncurated.

CDR1 and CDR2 are read off the germline V gene as SGHVS and FNYEAQ. The CDR3 spans 11 residues, from the cysteine through the phenylalanine. The only DNA kept is the CDR3, 33 bases in frame from the first base. Participants in the prospective study were enrolled through a virtual design, were aged about 18 to 90 years, and lived in 24 United States geographic areas. To assign participants to cohorts, the prospective study relied on clinical history that participants themselves reported in a screening survey and a study questionnaire. In the prospective study, whole blood, serum and a nasopharyngeal or oropharyngeal swab were collected from each participant by mobile phlebotomists. Additional blood draws and questionnaires over a 2-month period could optionally be provided by prospective study participants. Before DNA extraction, blood samples from the prospective study were shipped at room temperature or frozen.

TCRbeta CDR3 regions were amplified from genomic DNA by means of the immunoSEQ Assay, a bias-controlled multiplex PCR. In the source study's methods: The number of nucleated cells in each sample was estimated from the amplification of reference gene primers within the assay. To quantify the absolute abundance of each unique TCRbeta CDR3 rearrangement, sequence reads were collapsed and filtered. Productive Simpson clonality was computed per sample as the square root of Simpson's diversity index over productive rearrangements. The table was pulled from immuneACCESS by TCRdb, which kept in-frame rearrangements only. Such tables lose some clones; where checked, under half of the loss comes from unresolved V genes, and the rest has no known cause. D and trimming come from the DNA, and the V and J calls and clone size come from that table. The sample profile shows 200,000 to 250,000 clones; 75% to 85% of them were found once. The ten most abundant clones make up 6.5% to 9% of the sample.

The rearrangement combines TRBV7-6 with TRBJ2-2, with TRBD1 identical over 8 junction bases. This receptor was identified in a woman between 35 and 50 years old with acute COVID-19. The sequenced sample consisted of PBMCs or T cells enriched from blood (not recorded which). The DNA reads TGTGCCAGCAGCTTAACAGGGGGGCTGTTTTTT. This encodes CASSLTGGLFF.